The clone carrying this T cell receptor (beta chain) was picked up one time. The antigen is not known. This record comes from a study of CD8+ T cells in alopecia areata. cDNA reverse transcribed from extracted RNA served as the sequencing template. Produced via immunoSEQ multiplex PCR; TCRdb's table is partial and in-frame only. The table shows 75,000 to 100,000 clones, with about 70% occurring only once. Specified treatment: oral pan-JAK inhibitor, 5-10 mg twice daily. Regarding the study as a whole: Scalp clonality, together with expanded CD8+ clones among the top 100, fell significantly with tofacitinib.

Germline CDR1 is LNHNV and CDR2 is YYDKDF (reference sequence). This CDR3 contains 14 residues. Trimming stripped 0 bases from V and 4 bases from J, with 9 bases between. V gene TRBV15 combines with J gene TRBJ1-1, with D perhaps matching TRBD1 (5 bases). The clonotype originates from a human donor with alopecia areata. Here the sequenced sample was CD8+ T cells sorted from blood, taken at approximately week 42, from a patient treated with tofacitinib. In nucleotides, the CDR3 is TGTGCCACCAGCAGAGATAGGGGAGTCACTGAAGCTTTCTTT. Translation gives CATSRDRGVTEAFF.